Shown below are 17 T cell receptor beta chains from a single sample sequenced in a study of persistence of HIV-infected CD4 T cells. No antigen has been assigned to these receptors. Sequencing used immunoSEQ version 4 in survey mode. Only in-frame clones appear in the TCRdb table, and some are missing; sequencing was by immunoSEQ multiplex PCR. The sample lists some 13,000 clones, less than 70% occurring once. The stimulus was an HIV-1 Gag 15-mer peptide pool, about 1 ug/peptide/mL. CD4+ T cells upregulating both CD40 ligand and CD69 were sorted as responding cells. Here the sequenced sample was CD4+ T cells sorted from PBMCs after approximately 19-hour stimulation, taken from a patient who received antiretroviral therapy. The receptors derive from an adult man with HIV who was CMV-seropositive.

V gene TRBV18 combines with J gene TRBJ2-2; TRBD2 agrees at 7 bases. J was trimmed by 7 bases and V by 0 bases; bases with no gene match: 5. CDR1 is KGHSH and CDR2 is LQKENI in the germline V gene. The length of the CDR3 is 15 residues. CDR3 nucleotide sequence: TGTGCCAGCTCACCACCAGCGGGGAAAGGCGGGGAGCTGTTTTTT. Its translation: CASSPPAGKGGELFF.

The CDR3 DNA sequence: TGTGCCAGCAGCTCTGCGGGGGTAACAGATACGCAGTATTTT. Translated: CASSSAGVTDTQYF. The chain has TRBV5-6 and TRBJ2-3; the match to TRBD2 covers 7 bases. Per the germline V gene, CDR1 is SGHDT and CDR2 is YYEEEE. This CDR3 comprises 14 residues. J was trimmed by 3 bases and V by 3 bases; bases with no gene match: 4.

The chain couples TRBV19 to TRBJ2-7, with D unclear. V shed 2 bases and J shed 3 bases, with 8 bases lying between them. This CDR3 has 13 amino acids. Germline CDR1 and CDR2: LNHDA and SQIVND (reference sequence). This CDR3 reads CASSIKVFYEQYF. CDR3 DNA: TGTGCCAGTAGTATAAAGGTATTCTACGAGCAGTACTTC.

CDR3 coding DNA: TGCGCCAGCAGCTTGGGAGGGGCCCAAAACTCCTACACCTTC. It codes for CASSLGGAQNSYTF. The chain uses TRBV5-1 and TRBJ1-2; D possibly corresponds to TRBD1 (5 bases). This CDR3 is built from 14 residues. Germline V lookup: CDR1 SGHRS, CDR2 YFSETQ. V was clipped by 0 bases and J by 10 bases, with 16 bases between them.

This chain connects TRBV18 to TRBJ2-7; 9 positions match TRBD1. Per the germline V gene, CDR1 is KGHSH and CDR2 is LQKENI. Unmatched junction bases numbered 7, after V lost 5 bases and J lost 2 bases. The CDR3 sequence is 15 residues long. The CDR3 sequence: CASSSQQGATYEQYF. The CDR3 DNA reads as TGTGCCAGCTCATCACAACAGGGGGCCACCTACGAGCAGTACTTC.

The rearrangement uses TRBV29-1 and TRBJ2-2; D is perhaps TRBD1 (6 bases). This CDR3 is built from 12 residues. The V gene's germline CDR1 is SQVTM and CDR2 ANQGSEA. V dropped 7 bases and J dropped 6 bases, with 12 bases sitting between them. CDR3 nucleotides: TGCAGCGCGGCTAGGGGGTCCGGGGAGCTGTTTTTT. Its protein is CSAARGSGELFF.

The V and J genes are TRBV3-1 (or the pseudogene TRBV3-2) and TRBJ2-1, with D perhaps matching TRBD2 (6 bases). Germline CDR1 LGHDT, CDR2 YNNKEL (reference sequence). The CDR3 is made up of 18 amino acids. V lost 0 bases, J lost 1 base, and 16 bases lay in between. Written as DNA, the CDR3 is TGTGCCAGCAGCCAAGAGGGACTGACAGCACTTTCCTACAATGAGCAGTTCTTC. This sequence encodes CASSQEGLTALSYNEQFF.

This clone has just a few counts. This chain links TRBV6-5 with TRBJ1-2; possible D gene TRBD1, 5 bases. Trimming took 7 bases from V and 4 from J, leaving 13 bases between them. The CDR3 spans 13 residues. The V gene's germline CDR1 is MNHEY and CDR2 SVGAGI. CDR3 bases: TGTGCCAGCACTTCGGGACGGCTCTATGGCTACACCTTC. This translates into CASTSGRLYGYTF.

The CDR3 region is CASREGGQLNTGELFF. DNA for the CDR3: TGTGCCAGCAGAGAAGGGGGACAACTGAACACCGGGGAGCTGTTTTTT. This chain links TRBV5-5 with TRBJ2-2, with D perhaps TRBD1 (6 bases). Germline CDR1 and CDR2: SGHKS and YYEKEE (reference sequence). V shed 5 bases and J shed 1 base, with 15 bases lying between them. The CDR3 is 16 residues long.

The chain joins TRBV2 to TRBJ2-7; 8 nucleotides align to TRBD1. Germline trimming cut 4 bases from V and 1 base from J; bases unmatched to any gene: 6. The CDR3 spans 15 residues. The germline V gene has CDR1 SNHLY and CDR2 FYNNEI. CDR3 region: CASSADRALSYEQYF. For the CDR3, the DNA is TGTGCCAGCAGTGCGGACAGGGCCCTATCCTACGAGCAGTACTTC.

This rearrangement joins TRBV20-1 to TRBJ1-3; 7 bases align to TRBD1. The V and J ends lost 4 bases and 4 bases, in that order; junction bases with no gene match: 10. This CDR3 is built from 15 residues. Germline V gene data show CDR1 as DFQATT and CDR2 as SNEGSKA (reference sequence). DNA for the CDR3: TGCAGTGCTACTGAGGGACAGTGGTTAGGAAACACCATATATTTT. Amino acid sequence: CSATEGQWLGNTIYF.

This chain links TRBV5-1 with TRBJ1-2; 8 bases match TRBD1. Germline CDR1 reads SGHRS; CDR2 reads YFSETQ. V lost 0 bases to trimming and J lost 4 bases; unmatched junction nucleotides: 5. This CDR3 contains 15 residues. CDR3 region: CASSLETGTGYGYTF. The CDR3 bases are TGCGCCAGCAGCTTGGAAACTGGGACAGGCTATGGCTACACCTTC.

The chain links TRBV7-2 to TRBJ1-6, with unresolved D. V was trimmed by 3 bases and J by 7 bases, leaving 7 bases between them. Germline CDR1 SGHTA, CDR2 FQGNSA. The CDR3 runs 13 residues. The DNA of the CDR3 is TGTGCCAGCAGCTTTATGGAGAATTCACCCCTCCACTTT. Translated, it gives CASSFMENSPLHF. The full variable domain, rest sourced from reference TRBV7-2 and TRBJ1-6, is GAGVSQSPSNKVTEKGKDVELRCDPISGHTALYWYRQSLGQGLEFLIYFQGNSAPDKSGLPSDRFSAERTGGSVSTLTIQRTQQEDSAVYLCASSFMENSPLHFGNGTRLTVT.

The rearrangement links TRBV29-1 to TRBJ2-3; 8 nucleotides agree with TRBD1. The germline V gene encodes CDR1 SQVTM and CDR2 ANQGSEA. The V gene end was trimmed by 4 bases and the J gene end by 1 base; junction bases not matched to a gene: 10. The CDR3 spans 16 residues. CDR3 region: CSVGDNRGVRTDTQYF. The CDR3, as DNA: TGCAGCGTTGGGGACAACAGGGGGGTACGCACAGATACGCAGTATTTT.

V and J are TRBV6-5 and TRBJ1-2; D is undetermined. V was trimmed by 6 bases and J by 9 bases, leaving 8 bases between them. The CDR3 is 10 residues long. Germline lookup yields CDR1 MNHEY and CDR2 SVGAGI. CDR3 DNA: TGTGCCAGCAGGCTAGTGAGCTACACCTTC. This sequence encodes CASRLVSYTF.

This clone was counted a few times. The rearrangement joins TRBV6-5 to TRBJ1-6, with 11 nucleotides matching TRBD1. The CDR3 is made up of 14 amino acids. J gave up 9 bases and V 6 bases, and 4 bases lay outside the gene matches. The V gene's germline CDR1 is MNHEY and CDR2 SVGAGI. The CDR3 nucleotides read TGTGCCAGCAGGACCGGGACAGGGGGTTCACCCCTCCACTTT. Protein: CASRTGTGGSPLHF.

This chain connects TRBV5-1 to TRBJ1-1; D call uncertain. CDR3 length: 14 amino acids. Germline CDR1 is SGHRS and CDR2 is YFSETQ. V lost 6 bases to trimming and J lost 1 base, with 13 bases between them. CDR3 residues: CASKFAFGNTEAFF. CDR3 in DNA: TGCGCCAGCAAGTTCGCCTTCGGGAACACTGAAGCTTTCTTT.